This TCR beta chain originates from a study of CD8 T cells in ankylosing spondylitis. Molecular-barcoded quantitative 5'-RACE produced these TCR beta libraries. Using its own MiXCR run on the 5' RACE reads, TCRdb lists one record per CDR3 protein. The table has under 250,000 distinct CDR3 sequences, approximately 30% seen once. Points from the study as a whole: Disease-linked clones were CD8+ and relatively rare in peripheral blood. Researchers reportedly found disease-linked clones significantly enriched in matched ankylosing spondylitis synovial fluid. Previous work reported some of these motif variants in the synovial fluid and blood of reactive arthritis.

This clonotype showed up just a few times. The antigen remains undetermined. Looked up from germline, CDR1 is SEHNR and CDR2 is FQNEAQ (reference sequence). V was trimmed by 5 bases and J by 4 bases, leaving 20 bases between them. This CDR3 spans 17 amino acids. The TCR sequence derives from a male donor with ankylosing spondylitis or in good health (not recorded which). Sequenced sample: blood, either unsorted or a sorted T cell fraction (not recorded which). The chain combines TRBV7-9 with TRBJ2-2, with a tentative D call TRBD2 (6 bases). CDR3 nucleotides: TGTGCCAGCAGCAAAGCCTGGTCCTCCGGGGGCACCGGGGAGCTGTTTTTT. It is translated as CASSKAWSSGGTGELFF.